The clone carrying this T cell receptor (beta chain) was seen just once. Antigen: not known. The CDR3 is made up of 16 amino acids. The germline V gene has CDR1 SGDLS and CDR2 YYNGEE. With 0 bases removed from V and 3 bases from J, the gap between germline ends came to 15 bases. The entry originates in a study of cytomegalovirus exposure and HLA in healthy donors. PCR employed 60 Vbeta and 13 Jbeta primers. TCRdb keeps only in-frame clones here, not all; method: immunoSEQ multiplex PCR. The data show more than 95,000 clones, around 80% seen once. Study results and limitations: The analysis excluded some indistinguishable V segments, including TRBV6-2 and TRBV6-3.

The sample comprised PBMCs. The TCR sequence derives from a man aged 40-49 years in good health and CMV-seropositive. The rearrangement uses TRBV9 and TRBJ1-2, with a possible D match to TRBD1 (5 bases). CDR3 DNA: TGTGCCAGCAGCGTAGCTGGCCAGGCAGGGCACTATGGCTACACCTTC. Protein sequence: CASSVAGQAGHYGYTF.